The rows below give T cell receptor beta chains drawn from one sample of a study of OX40 agonist ivuxolimab in advanced cancers. Sequencing was performed with immunoSEQ multiplex PCR; in TCRdb, only in-frame clones are kept and a portion is missing. The sample holds tens of thousands of clones; roughly 84% are singletons and the top ten take more than 0.4%. The specimen comprised CD4+ or CD8+ T cells sorted from blood, sampled in a trial of the OX40 agonist ivuxolimab. The receptors stem from an adult with an advanced solid tumor such as melanoma, head and neck, liver or kidney cancer. Both conserved end residues are part of each CDR3. D genes are given only for firm matches.

J | D | V | CDR3
TRBJ2-5 | NA | TRBV29-1 | CSVRRSRQETQYF
TRBJ2-1 | TRBD2 | TRBV5-1 | CASSLSGLVYNEQFF
TRBJ1-1 | NA | TRBV28 | CAYQRASGDTEAFF
TRBJ2-2 | TRBD2 | TRBV10-3 | CAISEPGTSGSFLNTGELFF
TRBJ2-5 | TRBD2 | TRBV6-6 | CASSGDPSGTGTQYF
TRBJ2-7 | NA | TRBV18 | CASSREGAGKSSYEQYF
TRBJ2-7 | TRBD1 | TRBV5-1 | CASKTGVRSYEQYF
TRBJ2-3 | TRBD1 | TRBV2 | CASNRQGYTDTQYF
TRBJ2-7 | NA | TRBV5-5 | CASTSGATVYEQYF
TRBJ2-7 | NA | TRBV9 | CASSAGTLTYEQYF
TRBJ2-5 | TRBD2 | TRBV28 | CASSSSGRSYQETQYF
TRBJ2-5 | NA | TRBV2 | CASRAQETQYF
TRBJ2-1 | TRBD2 | TRBV27 | CASSIPGTSGKQFF
TRBJ2-2 | NA | TRBV14 | CASSFRQYTGELFF
TRBJ2-2 | TRBD1 | TRBV11-3 | CASSPTGAGELFF
TRBJ2-5 | TRBD1 | TRBV2 | CASQRDRGSETQYF
TRBJ1-2 | NA | TRBV6-6 | CASSSPHGDYGYTF
TRBJ2-7 | NA | TRBV7-3 | CASSLNQGREQYF
TRBJ2-5 | NA | TRBV5-6 | CASCLVAVSETQYF
TRBJ1-2 | NA | TRBV30 | CAWTNTPNYGYTF
TRBJ2-5 | NA | TRBV28 | CASSSAALQETQYF
TRBJ2-3 | NA | TRBV27 | CASASRGPSPTDTQYF
TRBJ1-5 | NA | TRBV9 | CASSVSSGGNQPQHF
TRBJ2-5 | NA | TRBV14 | CASSQSETVETQYF
TRBJ2-7 | NA | TRBV11-2 | CASSADRGGYYEQYF
TRBJ2-7 | NA | TRBV4-3 | CASSQDLVTEPWEQYF
TRBJ1-1 | NA | TRBV18 | CASSRDWQNTEAFF
TRBJ1-1 | NA | TRBV5-1 | CASSLNAGMNTEAFF
TRBJ2-1 | TRBD2 | TRBV30 | CAWTRGRLAGLHEQFF
TRBJ2-2 | NA | TRBV5-1 | CASSLGPAGNTGELFF
TRBJ1-4 | NA | TRBV7-2 | CASSLGLDEKLFF